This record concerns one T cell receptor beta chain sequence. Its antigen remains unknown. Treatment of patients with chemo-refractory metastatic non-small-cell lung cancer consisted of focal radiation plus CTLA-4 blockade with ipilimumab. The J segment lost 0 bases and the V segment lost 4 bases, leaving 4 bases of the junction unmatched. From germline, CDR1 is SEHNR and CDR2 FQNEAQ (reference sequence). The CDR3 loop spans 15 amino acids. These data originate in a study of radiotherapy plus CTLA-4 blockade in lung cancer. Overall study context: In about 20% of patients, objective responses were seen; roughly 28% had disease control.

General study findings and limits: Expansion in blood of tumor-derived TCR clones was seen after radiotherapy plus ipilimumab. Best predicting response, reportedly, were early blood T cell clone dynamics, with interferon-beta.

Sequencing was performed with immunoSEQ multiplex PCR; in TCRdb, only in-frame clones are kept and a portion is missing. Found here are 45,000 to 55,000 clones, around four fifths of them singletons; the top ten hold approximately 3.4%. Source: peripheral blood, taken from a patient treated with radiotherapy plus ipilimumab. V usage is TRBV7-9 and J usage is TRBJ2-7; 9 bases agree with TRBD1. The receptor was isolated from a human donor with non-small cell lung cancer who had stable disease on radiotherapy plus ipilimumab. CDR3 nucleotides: TGTGCCAGCAGCTCCCGGGACAGGGTCTCCTACGAGCAGTACTTC. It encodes CASSSRDRVSYEQYF.